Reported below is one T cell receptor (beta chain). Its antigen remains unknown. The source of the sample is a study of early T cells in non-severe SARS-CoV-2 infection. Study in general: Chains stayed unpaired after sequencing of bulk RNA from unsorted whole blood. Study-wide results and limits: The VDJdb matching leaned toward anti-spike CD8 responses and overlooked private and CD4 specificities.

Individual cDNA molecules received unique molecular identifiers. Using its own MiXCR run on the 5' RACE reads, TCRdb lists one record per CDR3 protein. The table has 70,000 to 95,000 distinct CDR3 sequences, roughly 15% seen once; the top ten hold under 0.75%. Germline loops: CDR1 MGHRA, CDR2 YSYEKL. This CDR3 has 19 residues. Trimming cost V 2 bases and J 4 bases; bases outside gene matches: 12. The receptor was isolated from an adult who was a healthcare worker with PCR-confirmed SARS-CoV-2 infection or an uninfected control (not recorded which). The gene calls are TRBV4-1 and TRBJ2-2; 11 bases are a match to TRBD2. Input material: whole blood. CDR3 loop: CASSQRLLAGGPSTGELFF. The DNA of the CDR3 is TGCGCCAGCAGCCAACGTCTGCTAGCGGGGGGACCAAGCACCGGGGAGCTGTTTTTT.